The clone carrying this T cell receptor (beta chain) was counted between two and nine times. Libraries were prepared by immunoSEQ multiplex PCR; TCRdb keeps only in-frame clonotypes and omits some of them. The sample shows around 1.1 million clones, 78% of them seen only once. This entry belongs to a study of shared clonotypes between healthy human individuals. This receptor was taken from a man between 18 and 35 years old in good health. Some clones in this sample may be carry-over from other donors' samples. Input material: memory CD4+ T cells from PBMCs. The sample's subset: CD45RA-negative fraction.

The CDR3 sequence: CASSLSVAATEAFF. The CDR3, as DNA: TGTGCCAGCAGTTTATCTGTGGCAGCTACTGAAGCTTTCTTT. The gene calls are TRBV28 and TRBJ1-1; the D is unclear. V lost 1 base to trimming and J lost 5 bases, with 11 bases between them. The CDR3 spans 14 residues. Germline loops: CDR1 MDHEN, CDR2 SYDVKM.